The present T cell receptor beta chain was sequenced within a study of early T cells in non-severe SARS-CoV-2 infection. For the study at large: Investigators sequenced bulk RNA drawn from unsorted whole blood, and chains remained unpaired.

Regarding the study as a whole: Sequences matched to VDJdb favored anti-spike CD8 responses, while private and CD4 specificities were missed.

Unique molecular identifiers were added to individual cDNA molecules. TCRdb re-derived calls from the 5' RACE reads in MiXCR, one entry per CDR3 protein. In the table there are about 50,000 distinct CDR3 sequences, about 9.3% of which are singletons. To note about this clonotype: Its antigen is still unknown.

The junction had 6 bases not matched to a gene; V was cut back by 2 bases and J by 7 bases. CDR3 length equals 15 residues. In germline, CDR1 is SGHDT, CDR2 YYEEEE. Material: whole blood. The origin of this receptor is an adult who was a healthcare worker with PCR-confirmed SARS-CoV-2 infection or an uninfected control (not recorded which). This chain joins TRBV5-6 and TRBJ2-1, with 10 nucleotides matching TRBD1. CDR3 amino acids: CASSFLGQGLNEQFF. In DNA, the CDR3 is TGTGCCAGCAGCTTTCTGGGACAGGGGTTGAATGAGCAGTTCTTC.